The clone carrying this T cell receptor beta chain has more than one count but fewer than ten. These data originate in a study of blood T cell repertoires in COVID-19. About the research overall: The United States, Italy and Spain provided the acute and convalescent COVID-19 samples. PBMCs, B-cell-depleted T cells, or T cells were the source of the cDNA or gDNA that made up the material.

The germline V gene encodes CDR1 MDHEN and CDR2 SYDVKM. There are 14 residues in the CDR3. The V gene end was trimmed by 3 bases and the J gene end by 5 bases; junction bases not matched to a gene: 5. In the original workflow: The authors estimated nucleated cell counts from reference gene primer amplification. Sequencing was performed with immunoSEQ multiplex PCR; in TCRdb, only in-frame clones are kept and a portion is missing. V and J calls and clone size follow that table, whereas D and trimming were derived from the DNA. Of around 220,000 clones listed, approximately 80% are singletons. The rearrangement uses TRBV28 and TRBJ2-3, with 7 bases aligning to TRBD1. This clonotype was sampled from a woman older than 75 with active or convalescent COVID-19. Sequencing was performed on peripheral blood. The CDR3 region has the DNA TGTGCCAGCAGTTTGGGACAGACCGTAGATACGCAGTATTTT. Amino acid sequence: CASSLGQTVDTQYF.